The 25 T cell receptor beta chains reported below all come from one sample, sequenced in a study of cytomegalovirus exposure and HLA in healthy donors. 13 Jbeta primers and 60 Vbeta primers were used for the PCR. The assay was immunoSEQ multiplex PCR, and TCRdb's table has in-frame clones only and misses some. Among tens of thousands of clones, about 64% were seen once, and the ten largest hold more than 5%. The sequenced sample was PBMCs. The receptors were gathered from a man younger than 40 in good health and CMV-seropositive.

On this clone itself: Its ends do not fully match the called genes, so a read error is possible. The chain joins TRBV7-7 to TRBJ2-7, with TRBD1 matching over 9 bases. The CDR3 spans 15 residues. Germline CDR1 is SSHAT and CDR2 is FNYEAQ (reference sequence). The CDR3: CASSPGQGRSYEQYF. The CDR3 DNA reads TGTGCTAGCAGCCCTGGACAGGGGAGGTCCTACGAGCAGTACTTC.

The V call is TRBV7-9, the J call TRBJ1-2; no clear D gene. Germline V gives CDR1 SEHNR, CDR2 FQNEAQ (reference sequence). Trimming took 2 bases from V and 14 from J, leaving 12 bases between them. This CDR3 is 11 amino acids long. This chain's CDR3 is CASSLTGGCTF. Written as DNA, the CDR3 is TGTGCCAGCAGCTTAACTGGAGGGTGTACCTTC.

The chain couples TRBV6-4 to TRBJ1-2, with TRBD1 matching over 7 bases. J was trimmed by 4 bases and V by 2 bases; bases with no gene match: 4. This CDR3 comprises 14 residues. Per germline, CDR1 MRHNA and CDR2 SNTAGT. The CDR3 protein is CASSDSEGAYGYTF. The CDR3 nucleotides read TGTGCCAGCAGTGACAGTGAGGGGGCCTATGGCTACACCTTC.

The chain joins TRBV28 to TRBJ2-7; 7 bases are a match to TRBD1. V lost 3 bases and J lost 5; bases outside the gene matches: 7. Germline V lookup: CDR1 MDHEN, CDR2 SYDVKM. The CDR3 covers 14 residues. This CDR3 reads CASSFPDRDDEQYF. The CDR3 DNA reads as TGTGCCAGCAGTTTTCCCGACAGGGACGACGAGCAGTACTTC.

This sequence joins TRBV7-9 and TRBJ1-5; the match to TRBD1 covers 8 bases. Per the germline V gene, CDR1 is SEHNR and CDR2 is FQNEAQ (reference sequence). With V trimmed by 5 bases and J by 6 bases, 9 bases remained unmatched. The CDR3 is 15 residues long. The CDR3 sequence: CASSNDRGLSQPQHF. The CDR3 coding sequence is TGTGCCAGCAGCAACGACAGGGGACTGAGTCAGCCCCAGCATTTT.

This clone was counted only a few times. The chain recombines TRBV7-9 with TRBJ2-1; TRBD2 agrees at 12 bases. CDR3 length: 17 residues. The trim removed 5 bases at V and 4 bases at J, leaving 9 bases unmatched. Germline V gene data show CDR1 as SEHNR and CDR2 as FQNEAQ (reference sequence). Here the CDR3 reads CASSQTWTSGDYNEQFF. CDR3 DNA: TGTGCCAGCAGCCAAACGTGGACTAGCGGGGATTACAATGAGCAGTTCTTC.

This clone came up a few times. The V gene is TRBV6-1, the J gene TRBJ1-5, with D possibly matching TRBD1 (5 bases). This CDR3 is built from 14 residues. In germline, CDR1 is MNHNS, CDR2 SASEGT. V lost 6 bases and J lost 3, with 12 bases in between. The CDR3: CASRTVGVNQPQHF. The CDR3 nucleotides are TGTGCCAGCAGGACAGTAGGCGTCAATCAGCCCCAGCATTTT.

The V call is TRBV7-9, the J call TRBJ2-7, with 14 bases lining up with TRBD2. The J call is in doubt because the DNA end fits TRBJ2-5 better. The CDR3 is 15 residues long. From germline, CDR1 is SEHNR and CDR2 FQNEAQ (reference sequence). Here the CDR3 reads CASSERTSGRETQYF. CDR3 in DNA: TGTGCCAGCAGCGAGAGGACTAGCGGGAGGGAGACCCAGTACTTC.

The gene calls are TRBV27 and TRBJ2-5, with D possibly matching TRBD2 (7 bases). Germline V gene data show CDR1 as MNHEY and CDR2 as SMNVEV (reference sequence). The CDR3 loop spans 16 amino acids. The V gene lost 5 bases and the J gene lost 4 bases, with 20 bases spanning the gap. The CDR3 DNA is TGTGCCAGCAGTCCCAGAGGGGAGGGGGTAGGAGAGACCCAGTACTTC. The encoded protein is CASSPRGEGVGETQYF.

To note about this clone: One junction end does not reproduce the germline sequence, and a read error may be involved. Other DNA sequences in this specimen translate into the identical CDR3. This chain connects TRBV7-9 to TRBJ1-2; 9 bases align to TRBD1. Germline V lookup: CDR1 SEHNR, CDR2 FQNEAQ (reference sequence). The CDR3 consists of 13 residues. In DNA, the CDR3 is TGTGCCAGCAGCCGACAGGGGGACTATGGTTACACCTTC. Its translation: CASSRQGDYGYTF.

The rearrangement links TRBV10-3 to TRBJ2-3, with D possibly being TRBD2 (6 bases). This CDR3 is 16 amino acids long. Per germline, CDR1 ENHRY and CDR2 SYGVKD. V was pared by 11 bases and J by 4 bases, with 25 bases between. In DNA, the CDR3 is TGTGCCGTTTCAGGGAGAAGCGGGTTTTACGCAGATACGCAGTATTTT. Translated, it gives CAVSGRSGFYADTQYF.

The rearrangement links TRBV30 to TRBJ1-6, with TRBD1 as a possible D gene (5 bases). V was shortened by 0 bases and J by 0 bases, with 12 bases between the two germline ends. Germline V gene data show CDR1 as GTSNPN and CDR2 as SVGIG (reference sequence). There are 17 residues in the CDR3. CDR3 region: CAWSVGRDSSYNSPLHF. The DNA of the CDR3 is TGTGCCTGGAGTGTAGGCAGGGATAGCTCCTATAATTCACCCCTCCACTTT.

The genes are TRBV7-8 and TRBJ2-3; the match to TRBD2 covers 9 bases. From germline, CDR1 is SGHVS and CDR2 FQNEAQ. The CDR3 is 16 residues long. J lost 2 bases, V lost 2 bases, and 5 bases had no gene match. CDR3 DNA: TGTGCCAGCAGCTTAAAGACTAGCGGATTCACAGATACGCAGTATTTT. This codes for CASSLKTSGFTDTQYF.

In its sample, this clone was seen a few times. The chain is built from TRBV5-1 and TRBJ1-5; D perhaps matches TRBD1 (5 bases). The germline V and J ends were trimmed by 0 bases and 5 bases, with 6 bases remaining between them. The CDR3 has 13 residues. Germline CDR1 reads SGHRS; CDR2 reads YFSETQ. Here the CDR3 reads CASSLGGDQPQHF. DNA for the CDR3: TGCGCCAGCAGCTTGGGGGGGGATCAGCCCCAGCATTTT.

This clone was counted a few times. The chain employs TRBV11-3 and TRBJ2-5; TRBD1 matches at 9 bases. Germline CDR1 and CDR2: SGHNT and YENEEA. V lost 1 base to trimming and J lost 5 bases; unmatched junction nucleotides: 5. This CDR3 is 15 amino acids long. The CDR3 is CASSLGGQGAETQYF. DNA of the CDR3: TGTGCCAGCAGCTTAGGGGGACAGGGTGCGGAGACCCAGTACTTC.

The chain uses TRBV7-2 and TRBJ1-1, with D maybe TRBD1 (5 bases). Germline lookup yields CDR1 SGHTA and CDR2 FQGNSA. V lost 2 bases and J 3 bases, leaving 13 bases between the germline ends. The CDR3 runs 15 residues. The CDR3 DNA follows: TGTGCCAGCAGCTTACAGGGTCGGGGGTACACTGAAGCTTTCTTT. It is translated as CASSLQGRGYTEAFF.

The V call is TRBV5-5, the J call TRBJ2-5; possibly TRBD2 for D (6 bases). The CDR3 sequence is 15 residues long. Trimming cost V 4 bases and J 0 bases, with 13 bases left between them. Germline values: CDR1 SGHKS, CDR2 YYEKEE (reference sequence). For the CDR3, the DNA is TGTGCCAGCAGCCCGGTCCGGGGGTACCAAGAGACCCAGTACTTC. Amino acid sequence: CASSPVRGYQETQYF.

The gene calls are TRBV4-2 and TRBJ2-6; a possible D gene is TRBD1 (5 bases). The CDR3 has 18 amino acids. The V end lost 5 bases, the J end lost 0 bases, and 17 bases lay between the germline ends. In germline, CDR1 is LGHNA, CDR2 YNFKEQ. The CDR3 spells CASSVVGRSSSGANVLTF. In DNA form, the CDR3 reads TGTGCCAGCAGCGTAGTGGGGCGGTCCAGCTCTGGGGCCAACGTCCTGACTTTC.

The count of this clone is one. This chain connects TRBV5-1 to TRBJ1-1, with 7 bases identical to TRBD1. J lost 6 bases, V lost 0 bases, and 2 bases had no gene match. Germline CDR1 SGHRS, CDR2 YFSETQ. The CDR3 has 13 residues. The CDR3 region is CASSLARGSEAFF. The CDR3 DNA reads TGCGCCAGCAGCTTGGCCAGGGGGTCTGAAGCTTTCTTT. The entire variable domain, with the rest obtained from reference TRBV5-1 and TRBJ1-1, is as follows: KAGVTQTPRYLIKTRGQQVTLSCSPISGHRSVSWYQQTPGQGLQFLFEYFSETQRNKGNFPGRFSGRQFSNSRSEMNVSTLELGDSALYLCASSLARGSEAFFGQGTRLTVV.

The chain links TRBV4-1 to TRBJ2-5; 9 nucleotides match TRBD2. Germline V lookup: CDR1 MGHRA, CDR2 YSYEKL. Trimming removed 4 bases from V and 4 bases from J; junction bases left unmatched: 10. CDR3 length: 16 amino acids. The CDR3 loop reads CASSPKRGAGGETQYF. Here the CDR3 DNA reads TGCGCCAGCAGCCCAAAGCGGGGGGCGGGGGGAGAGACCCAGTACTTC.

The rearrangement links TRBV6-1 to TRBJ2-5; the match to TRBD1 covers 10 bases. V lost 3 bases to trimming and J lost 0 bases; unmatched junction nucleotides: 1. Germline loops: CDR1 MNHNS, CDR2 SASEGT. The CDR3 is 15 residues long. The CDR3 bases are TGTGCCAGCAGTGAGGACAGGGGGTACCAAGAGACCCAGTACTTC. Translating gives CASSEDRGYQETQYF.

The genes are TRBV6-6 and TRBJ1-1; 9 nucleotides match TRBD1. From germline, CDR1 is MNHNY and CDR2 SVGAGI (reference sequence). The CDR3 extends over 16 amino acids. The V gene end was trimmed by 5 bases and the J gene end by 3 bases; junction bases not matched to a gene: 10. CDR3 protein: CASSTPSDRGDTEAFF. The CDR3 DNA is TGTGCCAGCAGTACCCCCAGCGACAGGGGGGACACTGAAGCTTTCTTT.

This clone was counted a single time. The chain carries TRBV11-2 and TRBJ1-1, with TRBD1 identical over 7 bases. The germline V gene encodes CDR1 SGHAT and CDR2 FQNNGV. J was trimmed by 6 bases and V by 5 bases; bases with no gene match: 6. This CDR3 contains 13 residues. The CDR3 DNA follows: TGTGCCAGCAGCCCGGACAGGTGGTCTGAAGCTTTCTTT. It translates to CASSPDRWSEAFF.

V and J are TRBV19 and TRBJ2-7; maybe TRBD1 (5 bases). Germline assignment: CDR1 LNHDA and CDR2 SQIVND (reference sequence). The CDR3 totals 12 residues. Trimming removed 6 bases from V and 4 bases from J, with 10 bases in between. The CDR3 sequence: CASSLTGYEQYF. CDR3 DNA: TGTGCCAGTAGCCTCACAGGTTACGAGCAGTACTTC. The entire variable domain, with the rest obtained from reference TRBV19 and TRBJ2-7, is as follows: DGGITQSPKYLFRKEGQNVTLSCEQNLNHDAMYWYRQDPGQGLRLIYYSQIVNDFQKGDIAEGYSVSREKKESFPLTVTSAQKNPTAFYLCASSLTGYEQYFGPGTRLTVT.

The rearrangement links TRBV7-6 to TRBJ1-1, with D possibly matching TRBD1 (6 bases). The CDR3 runs to 14 residues. The V end lost 5 bases, the J end lost 1 base, and 11 bases lay between the germline ends. The germline V gene encodes CDR1 SGHVS and CDR2 FNYEAQ. The CDR3: CASSVQGTNTEAFF. Here the CDR3 DNA reads TGTGCCAGCAGCGTACAGGGTACGAACACTGAAGCTTTCTTT.